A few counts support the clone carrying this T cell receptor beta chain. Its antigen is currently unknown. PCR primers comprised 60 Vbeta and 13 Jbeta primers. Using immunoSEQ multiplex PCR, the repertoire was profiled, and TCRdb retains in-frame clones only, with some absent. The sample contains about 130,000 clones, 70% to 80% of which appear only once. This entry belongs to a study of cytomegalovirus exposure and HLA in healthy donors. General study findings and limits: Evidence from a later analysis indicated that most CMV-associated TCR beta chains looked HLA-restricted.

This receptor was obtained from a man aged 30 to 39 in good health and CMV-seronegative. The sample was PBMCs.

In DNA form, the CDR3 reads TGTGCCAGCAGTTACAGGGGTAGCGGAAACACCATATATTTT. As protein: CASSYRGSGNTIYF. The chain has TRBV6-5 and TRBJ1-3; D possibly corresponds to TRBD1 (5 bases). The CDR3 spans 14 residues. Between the trimmed V and J ends, which lost 2 bases and 4 bases, there was a span of 9 bases. The germline gives CDR1 MNHEY, CDR2 SVGAGI.